The source of this T cell receptor (beta chain) is a study of graft-versus-host responses after intestinal transplantation (dated by TCRdb to 2020 to 2022). At the level of the whole study: The transplants that recipients received were multivisceral, liver-intestinal, or isolated intestinal. The cohort enrolled approximately 24 intestinal transplant recipients including one retransplant, and a few patients lacking pretransplant specimens were excluded. Rather than being sequenced by the commercial service, samples from three later patients were sequenced in-house on an Illumina MiSeq and processed with MiXCR. All recipients received anti-thymocyte globulin induction followed by maintenance tacrolimus and steroids for approximately 3 years. Donor T cell macrochimerism was defined as a peak of at least 4% donor T cells among recipient peripheral blood mononuclear cells. Alloreactive clones were identified by sequencing pre-transplant mixed lymphocyte reaction products and comparing them with unstimulated pre-transplant donor and recipient T cells. Graft-versus-host and host-versus-graft alloreactive T cell clones were tracked in the graft, circulation and bone marrow after intestinal transplantation using bulk TCR-beta CDR3 sequencing.

From a lookup of the germline V gene, CDR1 and CDR2 are ENHRY and SYGVKD. Trimming costs V 10 bases and J 9 bases, and their ends lie 20 bases apart. The CDR3 has 13 amino acids, counting the end cysteine and phenylalanine. This entry keeps only the CDR3 DNA: 39 bases, framed from base 1. Details on this clone: Which antigen it targets is not known. Per-base qualities were not stored, and no clone one base away is much larger.

What the study reported, not specific to this receptor: High GvH to HvG T cell clonal ratios were observed in the allografts of patients with donor T cell macrochimerism. GvH clones were detected in recipient bone marrow, and some of these GvH clones were observed earlier in ileal mucosa or blood, consistent with an intestinal mucosal origin. The relatively low number and heterogeneity of intestinal transplant patients limited the conclusions. Early after transplant, peak levels of circulating GvH clones were associated with declines in HvG clones.

The protocol used for the library was the immunoSEQ multiplex PCR assay. For most patients, genomic DNA was isolated with the Qiagen DNeasy Blood and Tissue Kit and sent frozen to Adaptive Biotechnologies for TCR sequencing. High-throughput TCR-beta CDR3 sequencing of genomic DNA from most patients was performed by Adaptive Biotechnologies. Regarding the original processing steps: Adaptive's ImmunoSEQ software was the source of the TCR sequencing data for 15 to 20 patients, while three other patients were processed with MiXCR and VDJtools. To correct CD4 versus CD8 sorting errors, any sequence found in both subsets at a frequency ratio below 5:1 was removed. Because the origin of CDR3 nucleotide sequences shared between donor and recipient could not be assigned, those sequences were removed. To be classed as alloreactive, a clone needed at least 2-fold expansion over unstimulated cells and a minimum CFSE-low frequency of 0.002% (template counts) or 0.001% (read counts). Mappable clones were those detected in sequenced pre-transplant spleen, lymph node, or MLR CFSE-low populations of the donor or recipient. Cumulative frequency of alloreactive clones was calculated as a percentage of all sequences weighted by copy number. TCRdb re-hosts the immuneACCESS table, in-frame sequences only. Its copies lack some clones; in the studies checked, an unresolved V gene accounts for under half of them, and the cause for the rest is not known. Clone size and V and J calls were adopted from that table, with D and trimming inferred from the DNA. This sample comprises under 150,000 clones, approximately 90% of them detected only once. The top ten hold approximately 0.18% of the sample.

The intended sense of this specimen's time point label: cells obtained before transplantation from donor or recipient. CD3+CD4+ and CD3+CD8+ populations were FACS-sorted from unstimulated pre-transplant donor and recipient cells taken from spleen or lymph nodes. The chain is encoded by TRBV10-3 joined to TRBJ2-3; the D region possibly corresponds to TRBD2 (7 bases align). The sequence was collected from a human donor who received an intestinal transplant. This material consisted of unstimulated CD4+ T cells sorted from spleen or lymph node cells, taken before intestinal transplant. The CDR3 has the sequence CATWGGLPFTQYF. The bases are TGTGCCACCTGGGGGGGCCTGCCTTTCACGCAGTATTTT.